The 4 T cell receptor beta chains reported below all come from one sample, sequenced in a study of blood T cell repertoires in COVID-19. Sequencing was performed with immunoSEQ multiplex PCR; in TCRdb, only in-frame clones are kept and a portion is missing. The sample has 200,000 to 250,000 clones, about 90% seen once. Material: PBMCs or T cells enriched from blood (not recorded which). The receptor set was obtained from a woman aged 18-29 years who had recovered from COVID-19.

This sequence joins TRBV7-6 and TRBJ1-4, with TRBD1 matching 11 bases. V dropped 4 bases and J dropped 6; count of bases not matched to a gene: 1. CDR1 is SGHVS and CDR2 is FNYEAQ in the germline V gene. This CDR3 has 14 amino acids. Here the CDR3 reads CASSWGQGDEKLFF. The CDR3 DNA reads TGTGCCAGCAGCTGGGGACAGGGGGATGAAAAACTGTTTTTT.

V usage is TRBV5-1 and J usage is TRBJ2-5; 9 bases match TRBD1. Germline assignment: CDR1 SGHRS and CDR2 YFSETQ. V gave up 7 bases and J gave up 5 bases; unmatched junction bases: 6. The length of the CDR3 is 13 residues. CDR3 region: CASGLQGAETQYF. The CDR3 bases are TGCGCCAGCGGCCTACAGGGGGCTGAGACCCAGTACTTC.

CDR3 sequence: CASSFESRGTEAFF. The CDR3 region has the DNA TGTGCCAGCAGTTTCGAGAGTCGGGGCACTGAAGCTTTCTTT. The chain couples TRBV6-2 or TRBV6-3 to TRBJ1-1; no definite D call. The CDR3 is 14 amino acids. Germline V gene sequence: CDR1 MNHEY, CDR2 SVGEGT. V was clipped by 4 bases and J by 4 bases, with 13 bases between them.

The chain joins TRBV7-9 to TRBJ1-1; D unresolved. The CDR3 covers 14 residues. Per the germline V gene, CDR1 is SEHNR and CDR2 is FQNEAQ (reference sequence). V lost 4 bases and J 1 base, leaving 10 bases between the germline ends. The CDR3 bases are TGTGCCAGCAGCTCAAGAGCGGGGAACACTGAAGCTTTCTTT. It specifies CASSSRAGNTEAFF.